These 25 T cell receptor beta chains were all obtained from the same sample, sequenced in a study of early T cells in non-severe SARS-CoV-2 infection. TCRdb re-called the 5' RACE reads with MiXCR, one entry per CDR3 protein. The table includes 40,000 to 55,000 distinct CDR3 sequences, less than 15% detected once. Sequencing used whole blood. These receptors came from an adult who was a healthcare worker with PCR-confirmed SARS-CoV-2 infection or an uninfected control (not recorded which).

This clonotype turned up a few times. The rearrangement joins TRBV20-1 to TRBJ1-1; 7 bases match TRBD1. V gave up 6 bases and J gave up 4 bases; unmatched junction bases: 8. Germline assignment: CDR1 DFQATT and CDR2 SNEGSKA (reference sequence). The CDR3 spans 13 residues. The CDR3, as DNA: TGCAGTGCGCCAGACAGGGTGGGCACTGAAGCTTTCTTT. Amino acids: CSAPDRVGTEAFF.

This chain uses TRBV28 with TRBJ2-2; D remains ambiguous. Trimming left V 4 bases short and J 5 bases short, with 5 bases between. Germline V gene sequence: CDR1 MDHEN, CDR2 SYDVKM. The CDR3 loop spans 12 amino acids. The CDR3 nucleotides are TGTGCCAGCAGTTATACGACCGGGGAGCTGTTTTTT. Translation: CASSYTTGELFF.

This clonotype was seen many times. In DNA form, the CDR3 reads TGTGCCAGCAGTTTAGGGACAGGGGGGCTATCCCAGCATTTT. It encodes CASSLGTGGLSQHF. The chain links TRBV12-3 or TRBV12-4 to TRBJ1-5; 10 bases map to TRBD1. The CDR3 loop spans 14 amino acids. After removal of 1 base from V and 11 bases from J, the junction contained 5 bases not matched to a gene.

In this sample, this clonotype turned up a few times. This chain links TRBV7-8 with TRBJ1-1; D is unresolved. The CDR3 is made up of 13 amino acids. Germline CDR1 reads SGHVS; CDR2 reads FQNEAQ. Trimming pared 1 base from V and 4 bases from J, leaving 7 bases between. Here the CDR3 DNA reads TGTGCCAGCAGCTTAGTGGACTCCACTGAAGCTTTCTTT. The encoded protein is CASSLVDSTEAFF. Based on the CDR3 plus reference TRBV7-8 and TRBJ1-1, the full variable domain is GAGVSQSPRYKVAKRGQDVALRCDPISGHVSLFWYQQALGQGPEFLTYFQNEAQLDKSGLPSDRFFAERPEGSVSTLKIQRTQQEDSAVYLCASSLVDSTEAFFGQGTRLTVV.

The chain combines TRBV29-1 with TRBJ2-2; 8 nucleotides line up with TRBD1. The ends lost 7 bases at V and 4 bases at J; junction bases unmatched: 11. The CDR3 totals 15 residues. Germline values: CDR1 SQVTM, CDR2 ANQGSEA. Written as DNA, the CDR3 is TGCAGCGCCGAGAGGACAGGGAGCCCCACCGGGGAGCTGTTTTTT. This encodes CSAERTGSPTGELFF.

This clonotype showed up many times. The J gene is TRBJ1-1, the V gene TRBV18; no definite D call. With 7 bases removed from V and 5 bases from J, the gap between germline ends came to 11 bases. Germline-derived CDR1 and CDR2 are KGHSH and LQKENI. The CDR3 is 12 residues long. The CDR3 DNA reads TGTGCCAGCTTGGAGCCGAGAACTGAAGCTTTCTTT. It codes for CASLEPRTEAFF. Looking up the rest from reference TRBV18 and TRBJ1-1 gives the full variable domain: NAGVMQNPRHLVRRRGQEARLRCSPMKGHSHVYWYRQLPEEGLKFMVYLQKENIIDESGMPKERFSAEFPKEGPSILRIQQVVRGDSAAYFCASLEPRTEAFFGQGTRLTVV.

This chain connects TRBV29-1 to TRBJ2-2; tentative D call: TRBD1 (5 bases). The CDR3 is 13 amino acids. The germline V gene has CDR1 SQVTM and CDR2 ANQGSEA. Between the trimmed V and J ends, which lost 3 bases and 7 bases, there was a span of 12 bases. The CDR3 region is CSVDSGPDGELFF. The CDR3 DNA sequence: TGCAGCGTTGATTCAGGGCCCGACGGGGAGCTGTTTTTT.

This clonotype was picked up a small number of times. The chain joins TRBV29-1 to TRBJ1-1, with TRBD1 matching over 8 bases. CDR1 and CDR2 from the germline V gene are SQVTM and ANQGSEA. The CDR3 contains 16 residues. V was clipped by 7 bases and J by 0 bases; unmatched bases: 13. The chain's CDR3 is CSGEGGRGRMNTEAFF. Written as DNA, the CDR3 is TGCAGCGGGGAGGGAGGCAGGGGGCGAATGAACACTGAAGCTTTCTTT.

This clonotype was seen a handful of times. The V call is TRBV6-5, the J call TRBJ1-2; D perhaps matches TRBD1 (5 bases). CDR3 size: 12 residues. Germline CDR1 reads MNHEY; CDR2 reads SVGAGI. V gave up 5 bases and J gave up 7 bases, with 11 bases separating them. DNA for the CDR3: TGTGCCAGCAGTCCTACAGGATTTGGCTACACCTTC. Protein sequence: CASSPTGFGYTF.

This clonotype was observed a single time. This chain connects TRBV7-2 to TRBJ2-7; weak D call: TRBD1 (7 bases). Trimming stripped 5 bases from V and 2 bases from J, with 16 bases between. CDR1 is SGHTA, CDR2 FQGNSA, per germline. The CDR3 extends over 15 amino acids. The CDR3, as DNA: TGTGCCAGCAGCCACGGGGCGGGACAGCCCTACGAGCAGTACTTC. Encoded protein: CASSHGAGQPYEQYF.

In its sample, this clonotype was seen many times. The chain joins TRBV7-3 to TRBJ2-5; unclear D gene. Germline V gives CDR1 SGHTA, CDR2 FQGTGA. The CDR3 consists of 13 residues. V gave up 3 bases and J gave up 5 bases, with 10 bases separating them. The CDR3 protein is CASSFSPGETQYF. The CDR3 bases are TGTGCCAGCAGCTTTTCCCCTGGGGAGACCCAGTACTTC.

In this sample, this clonotype turned up many times. The chain combines TRBV19 with TRBJ2-7, with no clear D. Germline CDR1 is LNHDA and CDR2 is SQIVND (reference sequence). CDR3 length: 13 residues. With 5 bases removed from V and 3 bases from J, the gap between germline ends came to 11 bases. DNA for the CDR3: TGTGCCAGTAGTGTCTACGGAGACTACGAGCAGTACTTC. Its protein is CASSVYGDYEQYF.

There are many counts of this clonotype. CDR3 protein: CASSLRVGQSGADTQYF. For the CDR3, the DNA is TGCGCCAGCAGCCTAAGGGTTGGGCAATCTGGTGCAGATACGCAGTATTTT. The chain is built from TRBV4-1 and TRBJ2-3, with D unresolved. CDR3 size: 17 residues. Germline loops: CDR1 MGHRA, CDR2 YSYEKL. The V end was cut by 4 bases, the J end by 4 bases, with 21 bases between.

The chain joins TRBV7-2 to TRBJ1-1; the match to TRBD1 covers 7 bases. Germline V CDR1 and CDR2: SGHTA, FQGNSA. The CDR3 consists of 14 residues. V shed 4 bases, J shed 4 bases, and the junction held 6 bases outside the gene matches. The CDR3 here is CASSSGQPATEAFF. The CDR3 DNA reads TGTGCCAGCAGCTCGGGACAGCCGGCCACTGAAGCTTTCTTT. The complete variable domain, with remaining parts taken from reference TRBV7-2 and TRBJ1-1, reads GAGVSQSPSNKVTEKGKDVELRCDPISGHTALYWYRQSLGQGLEFLIYFQGNSAPDKSGLPSDRFSAERTGGSVSTLTIQRTQQEDSAVYLCASSSGQPATEAFFGQGTRLTVV.

This clonotype was seen many times. The rearrangement uses TRBV6-1 and TRBJ1-6; D perhaps matches TRBD1 (5 bases). CDR1 MNHNS and CDR2 SASEGT come from the germline V gene. The CDR3 sequence is 19 residues long. Trimming took off 1 base at V and 7 bases at J, with 23 bases between the two ends. The chain's CDR3 is CASSEVSRGRWGGNSPLHF. DNA for the CDR3: TGTGCCAGCAGTGAAGTATCCCGGGGCAGGTGGGGTGGGAATTCACCCCTCCACTTT.

Here the CDR3 reads CSVGQVLPYEQYF. In nucleotides, the CDR3 is TGCAGCGTCGGACAGGTGCTTCCCTACGAGCAGTACTTC. The V call is TRBV29-1, the J call TRBJ2-7; 7 bases are shared with TRBD1. Unmatched junction bases numbered 7, after V lost 6 bases and J lost 2 bases. CDR3 length: 13 amino acids. Germline V lookup: CDR1 SQVTM, CDR2 ANQGSEA.

The table lists this clonotype with a few counts. The V gene is TRBV6-5, the J gene TRBJ1-5, with unresolved D. The CDR3 has 14 residues. Trimming left V 5 bases short and J 0 bases short, with 8 bases between. CDR1 is MNHEY and CDR2 is SVGAGI in the germline V gene. CDR3 region: CASSIVASNQPQHF. Written as DNA, the CDR3 is TGTGCCAGCAGTATAGTAGCTAGCAATCAGCCCCAGCATTTT.

This chain links TRBV27 with TRBJ1-2, with D tentatively TRBD1 (5 bases). CDR1 and CDR2 (germline): MNHEY, SMNVEV (reference sequence). V gave up 0 bases and J gave up 4 bases, with 12 bases separating them. This CDR3 has 15 amino acids. CDR3 amino acids: CASSLSSRGGYGYTF. The CDR3 region has the DNA TGTGCCAGCAGTTTATCGAGCCGGGGGGGCTATGGCTACACCTTC.

This clonotype showed up just a few times. The chain combines TRBV19 with TRBJ1-2, with 9 bases that match TRBD1. The ends lost 4 bases at V and 3 bases at J; junction bases unmatched: 6. The germline V gene encodes CDR1 LNHDA and CDR2 SQIVND (reference sequence). The CDR3 sequence is 15 residues long. For the CDR3, the DNA is TGTGCCAGTAGTACGCCCCGGACAGGGGACTATGGCTACACCTTC. This translates into CASSTPRTGDYGYTF.

CDR3 residues: CASRDRGLFYGYTF. DNA for the CDR3: TGTGCCAGTAGGGACAGGGGGCTTTTCTATGGCTACACCTTC. The V call is TRBV2, the J call TRBJ1-2; 12 nucleotides line up with TRBD1. This CDR3 spans 14 amino acids. The V and J ends lost 9 bases and 4 bases, in that order; junction bases with no gene match: 6. The germline V gene has CDR1 SNHLY and CDR2 FYNNEI.

This clonotype was observed many times. This sequence joins TRBV7-7 and TRBJ2-1; D is unresolved. The germline CDR1 and CDR2 sequences are SSHAT and FNYEAQ (reference sequence). This CDR3 has 13 residues. The V end was cut by 1 base, the J end by 5 bases, with 6 bases between. The CDR3 DNA follows: TGTGCCAGCAGCTTAGGGTTTAACAATGAGCAGTTCTTC. This translates into CASSLGFNNEQFF.

The J gene is TRBJ1-1, the V gene TRBV12-3 or TRBV12-4; no clear D. This CDR3 has 13 residues. The V end lost 5 bases, the J end lost 8 bases, and 15 bases lay between the germline ends. CDR3 protein: CASSPLEGLEAFF. The DNA of the CDR3 is TGTGCCAGCAGTCCCCTCGAAGGTTTGGAAGCTTTCTTT.

The V call is TRBV7-9, the J call TRBJ2-7; D gene ambiguous. There are 11 residues in the CDR3. From germline, CDR1 is SEHNR and CDR2 FQNEAQ (reference sequence). Trimming stripped 5 bases from V and 6 bases from J, with 8 bases between. CDR3 in DNA: TGTGCCAGCAGCCCTTTGGGCGAGCAGTACTTC. Its translation: CASSPLGEQYF.

This clonotype appeared many times. At one of its ends the junction is not consistent with the germline gene, which may arise from a read error. V and J are TRBV20-1 and TRBJ2-3, with TRBD2 identical over 13 bases. There are 13 residues in the CDR3. Germline assignment: CDR1 DFQATT and CDR2 SNEGSKA (reference sequence). CDR3 sequence reads: CSAKTPGLAGPHF. Written as DNA, the CDR3 is TGCAGTGCAAAAACTCCGGGACTAGCGGGGCCCCATTTT.

There are many counts of this clonotype. The V and J genes are TRBV9 and TRBJ2-2; TRBD1 matches at 8 bases. Germline values: CDR1 SGDLS, CDR2 YYNGEE. Trimming at V came to 0 bases and at J to 0 bases, leaving 4 bases not matched to a gene. The CDR3 extends over 17 amino acids. CDR3 DNA sequence: TGTGCCAGCAGCGTAGTGGGACAGGCCGCGAACACCGGGGAGCTGTTTTTT. It specifies CASSVVGQAANTGELFF.